This T cell receptor beta chain was found in a study of cytomegalovirus exposure and HLA in healthy donors. This PCR relied on a set of 60 Vbeta primers and 13 Jbeta primers. The data were produced by immunoSEQ multiplex PCR, yet TCRdb's version contains in-frame clones alone and is incomplete. The table includes approximately 150,000 clones, around 75% detected once. With 3 bases clipped from V and 5 bases from J, the junction kept 6 bases outside the gene matches. This CDR3 region has 15 residues. Germline CDR1 KGHSH, CDR2 LQKENI. The sequenced sample consisted of PBMCs. This clonotype was obtained from a woman between 35 and 50 years old in good health and CMV-seronegative. V is TRBV18 and J is TRBJ1-5; 8 bases line up with TRBD1. The chain's CDR3 is CASSPRAGGDQPQHF. DNA for the CDR3: TGTGCCAGCTCACCTCGGGCAGGGGGCGATCAGCCCCAGCATTTT.